Described below is a single T cell receptor beta chain sequence and its context. The sample comes from a study of T cell responses to AZD1222 COVID-19 vaccine. Generated by immunoSEQ multiplex PCR, the TCRdb table keeps only in-frame clones and is missing some. The sample lists 100,000 to 120,000 clones, around 90% occurring once. Germline assignment: CDR1 MGHDK and CDR2 SYGVNS. The length of the CDR3 is 15 residues. Trimming removed 4 bases from V and 7 bases from J, with 16 bases in between. The V and J genes are TRBV25-1 and TRBJ2-2; no definite D call. This receptor was identified in an adult in good health. The sequences come from peripheral blood, collected on day 0 of AZD1222 vaccination. For the CDR3, the DNA is TGTGCCAGCAGTGGACCACGGGCTTTAGGCGGGGAGCTGTTTTTT. This encodes CASSGPRALGGELFF.